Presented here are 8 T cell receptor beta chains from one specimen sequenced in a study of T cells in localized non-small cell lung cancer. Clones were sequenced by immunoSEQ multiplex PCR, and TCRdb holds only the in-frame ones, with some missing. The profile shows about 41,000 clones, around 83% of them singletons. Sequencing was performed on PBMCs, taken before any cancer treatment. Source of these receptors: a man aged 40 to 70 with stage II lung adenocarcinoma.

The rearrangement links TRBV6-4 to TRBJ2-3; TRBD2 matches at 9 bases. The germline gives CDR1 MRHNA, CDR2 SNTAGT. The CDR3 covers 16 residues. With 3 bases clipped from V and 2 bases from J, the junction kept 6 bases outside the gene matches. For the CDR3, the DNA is TGTGCCAGCAGTGAGAGCGGGGGGACACCCACAGATACGCAGTATTTT. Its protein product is CASSESGGTPTDTQYF.

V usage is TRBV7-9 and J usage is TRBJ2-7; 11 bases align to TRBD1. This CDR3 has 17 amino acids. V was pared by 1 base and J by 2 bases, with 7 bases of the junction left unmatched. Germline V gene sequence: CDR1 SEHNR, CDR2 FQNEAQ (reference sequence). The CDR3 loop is CASSLGPDRGRPYEQYF. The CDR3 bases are TGTGCCAGCAGCTTAGGCCCGGACAGGGGGCGCCCCTACGAGCAGTACTTC.

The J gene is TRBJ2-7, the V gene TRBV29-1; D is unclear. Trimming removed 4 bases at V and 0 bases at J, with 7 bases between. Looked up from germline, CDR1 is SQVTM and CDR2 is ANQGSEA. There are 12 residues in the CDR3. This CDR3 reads CSVAESSYEQYF. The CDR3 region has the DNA TGCAGCGTTGCGGAGAGCTCCTACGAGCAGTACTTC.

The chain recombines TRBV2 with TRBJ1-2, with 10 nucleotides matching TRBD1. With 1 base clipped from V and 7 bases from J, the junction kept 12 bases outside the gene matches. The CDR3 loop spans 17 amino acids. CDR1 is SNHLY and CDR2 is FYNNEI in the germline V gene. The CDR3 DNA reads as TGTGCCAGCAGTGAAGAATGGGCGGGACAGGGGATTGGTGGCTACACCTTC. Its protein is CASSEEWAGQGIGGYTF. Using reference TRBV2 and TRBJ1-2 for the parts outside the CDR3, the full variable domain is EPEVTQTPSHQVTQMGQEVILRCVPISNHLYFYWYRQILGQKVEFLVSFYNNEISEKSEIFDDQFSVERPDGSNFTLKIRSTKLEDSAMYFCASSEEWAGQGIGGYTFGSGTRLTVV.

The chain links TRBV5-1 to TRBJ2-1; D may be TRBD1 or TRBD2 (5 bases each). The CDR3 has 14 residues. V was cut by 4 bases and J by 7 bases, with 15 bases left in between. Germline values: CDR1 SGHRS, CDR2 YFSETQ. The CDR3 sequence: CASSRDDLGNEQFF. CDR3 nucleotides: TGCGCCAGCAGCAGGGACGACTTGGGAAATGAGCAGTTCTTC.

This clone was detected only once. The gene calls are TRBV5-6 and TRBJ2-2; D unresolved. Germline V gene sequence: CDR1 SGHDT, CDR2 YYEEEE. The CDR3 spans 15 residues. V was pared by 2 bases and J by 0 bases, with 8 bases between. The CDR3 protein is CASSFTAANTGELFF. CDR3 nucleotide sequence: TGTGCCAGCAGCTTTACTGCGGCGAACACCGGGGAGCTGTTTTTT.

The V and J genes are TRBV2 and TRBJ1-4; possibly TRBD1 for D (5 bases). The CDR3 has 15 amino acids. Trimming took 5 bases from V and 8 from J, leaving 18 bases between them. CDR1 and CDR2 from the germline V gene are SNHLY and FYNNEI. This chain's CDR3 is CASSRDPGIKEKLFF. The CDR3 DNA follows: TGTGCCAGCAGTCGAGACCCAGGGATAAAAGAAAAACTGTTTTTT. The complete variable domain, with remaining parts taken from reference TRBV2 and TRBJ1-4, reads EPEVTQTPSHQVTQMGQEVILRCVPISNHLYFYWYRQILGQKVEFLVSFYNNEISEKSEIFDDQFSVERPDGSNFTLKIRSTKLEDSAMYFCASSRDPGIKEKLFFGSGTQLSVL.

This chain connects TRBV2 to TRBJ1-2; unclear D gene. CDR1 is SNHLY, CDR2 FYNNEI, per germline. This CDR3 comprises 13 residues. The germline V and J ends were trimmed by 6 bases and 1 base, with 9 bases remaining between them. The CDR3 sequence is CASSRTVNYGYTF. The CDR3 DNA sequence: TGTGCCAGCAGCCGGACGGTTAACTATGGCTACACCTTC.